The next 10 T cell receptor beta chains were all read from a single sample in a study of blood T cell repertoires in COVID-19. Clones were read by immunoSEQ multiplex PCR, and TCRdb kept only the in-frame ones, dropping some. The profile shows roughly 120,000 clones, over 75% of them singletons. Sequencing was performed on peripheral blood. The receptors stem from a man between 65 and 79 years old with active or convalescent COVID-19.

The V and J genes are TRBV27 and TRBJ1-6; D unclear. The CDR3 runs 15 residues. Germline CDR1 MNHEY, CDR2 SMNVEV (reference sequence). Trimming left V 7 bases short and J 5 bases short, with 15 bases between. The CDR3: CASKPQREDNSPLHF. The CDR3 bases are TGTGCCAGCAAACCCCAGAGGGAGGATAATTCACCCCTCCACTTT.

The V call is TRBV19, the J call TRBJ2-5, with D perhaps TRBD1 (5 bases). The germline V and J ends were trimmed by 5 bases and 5 bases, with 12 bases remaining between them. Germline assignment: CDR1 LNHDA and CDR2 SQIVND (reference sequence). There are 13 residues in the CDR3. The CDR3 nucleotides are TGTGCCAGTAGTCTCCAGGGTTGGGAGACCCAGTACTTC. Its translation: CASSLQGWETQYF.

The chain recombines TRBV3-1 (or the pseudogene TRBV3-2) with TRBJ1-1, with D hard to call. V was trimmed by 1 base and J by 5 bases, leaving 11 bases between them. The V gene's germline CDR1 is LGHDT and CDR2 YNNKEL (reference sequence). There are 14 residues in the CDR3. CDR3 sequence reads: CASSQGWGGTEAFF. The CDR3 region has the DNA TGTGCCAGCAGCCAAGGGTGGGGAGGGACTGAAGCTTTCTTT.

V is TRBV9 and J is TRBJ2-5, with 11 bases identical to TRBD1. V gave up 0 bases and J gave up 5 bases; unmatched junction bases: 6. Germline values: CDR1 SGDLS, CDR2 YYNGEE. The CDR3 extends over 16 amino acids. CDR3 sequence (DNA): TGTGCCAGCAGCGTAGAGGCGGGACAGGGGGGGGAGACCCAGTACTTC. Translating it yields CASSVEAGQGGETQYF.

The chain joins TRBV11-1 to TRBJ2-7; TRBD1 is a possible D gene (6 bases). Looked up from germline, CDR1 is SGHAT and CDR2 is FQDESV (reference sequence). This CDR3 has 13 residues. The V gene lost 10 bases and the J gene lost 0 bases, with 13 bases spanning the gap. CDR3 nucleotides: TGTGCCACCGAGGGGGAGTTCTCCTACGAGCAGTACTTC. Translation gives CATEGEFSYEQYF.

The chain joins TRBV21-1 to TRBJ1-5; the table's D gene call, TRBD1, was not cross checked with the DNA. TRBV21-1 is listed as a pseudogene. There are 13 residues in the CDR3. The CDR3 nucleotides are TGTGCCAGCAGCACCCAGGACAGGCAGCCCCAGCATTTT. It translates to CASSTQDRQPQHF.

The V call is TRBV9, the J call TRBJ2-1, with 14 bases lining up with TRBD2. In germline, CDR1 is SGDLS, CDR2 YYNGEE. The junction had 6 bases not matched to a gene; V was cut back by 2 bases and J by 8 bases. The CDR3 covers 16 residues. CDR3 region: CASSVNPGLAGDEQFF. The CDR3, as DNA: TGTGCCAGCAGCGTGAATCCGGGACTAGCGGGAGATGAGCAGTTCTTC.

The chain is built from TRBV11-2 and TRBJ1-5, with D perhaps matching TRBD1 (6 bases). Trimming removed 5 bases at V and 9 bases at J, with 14 bases between. This CDR3 has 13 residues. Germline V lookup: CDR1 SGHAT, CDR2 FQNNGV. The CDR3 protein is CASSQGLGGPQHF. The CDR3 DNA is TGTGCCAGCAGCCAGGGGTTGGGTGGGCCCCAGCATTTT.

The chain is built from TRBV12-5 and TRBJ2-5; D possibly corresponds to TRBD1 (6 bases). The CDR3 has 13 residues. CDR1 LGHNT and CDR2 FRNRAP come from the germline V gene. V lost 2 bases and J lost 5, with 9 bases in between. The CDR3 DNA is TGTGCTAGTGGTTTGACAGGGTCGGAGACCCAGTACTTC. Residues: CASGLTGSETQYF.

This clone has just a few counts. The V gene is TRBV28, the J gene TRBJ1-2; TRBD1 aligns across 9 bases. CDR1 and CDR2 (germline): MDHEN, SYDVKM. The length of the CDR3 is 15 residues. Trimming cost V 5 bases and J 4 bases; bases outside gene matches: 8. Here the CDR3 reads CASSEPGTGFYGYTF. CDR3 DNA sequence: TGTGCCAGCAGTGAGCCGGGGACAGGGTTCTATGGCTACACCTTC.